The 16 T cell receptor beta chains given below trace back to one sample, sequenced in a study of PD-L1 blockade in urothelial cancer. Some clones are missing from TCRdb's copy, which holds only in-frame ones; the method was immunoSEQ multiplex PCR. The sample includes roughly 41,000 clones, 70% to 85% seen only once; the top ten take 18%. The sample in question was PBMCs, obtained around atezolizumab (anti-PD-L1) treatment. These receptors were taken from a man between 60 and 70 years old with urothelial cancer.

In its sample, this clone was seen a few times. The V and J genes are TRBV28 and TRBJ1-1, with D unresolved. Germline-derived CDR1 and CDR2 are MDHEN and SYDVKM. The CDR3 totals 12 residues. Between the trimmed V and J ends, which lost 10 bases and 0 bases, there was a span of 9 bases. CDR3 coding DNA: TGTGCCACCCGCGTAGTGAACACTGAAGCTTTCTTT. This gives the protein CATRVVNTEAFF. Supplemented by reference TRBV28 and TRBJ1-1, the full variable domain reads DVKVTQSSRYLVKRTGEKVFLECVQDMDHENMFWYRQDPGLGLRLIYFSYDVKMKEKGDIPEGYSVSREKKERFSLILESASTNQTSMYLCATRVVNTEAFFGQGTRLTVV.

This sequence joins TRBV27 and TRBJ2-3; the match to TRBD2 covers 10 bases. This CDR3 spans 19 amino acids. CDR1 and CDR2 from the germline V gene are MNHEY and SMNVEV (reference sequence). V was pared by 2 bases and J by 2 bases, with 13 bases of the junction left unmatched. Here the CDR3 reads CASSLRGLAGALPTDTQYF. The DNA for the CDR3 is TGTGCCAGCAGTTTAAGGGGGCTAGCGGGGGCCCTACCCACAGATACGCAGTATTTT.

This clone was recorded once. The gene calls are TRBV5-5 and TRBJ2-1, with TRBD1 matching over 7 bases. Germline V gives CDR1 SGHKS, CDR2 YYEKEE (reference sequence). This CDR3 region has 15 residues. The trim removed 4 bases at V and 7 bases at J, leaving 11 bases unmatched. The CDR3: CASSTLTGLDNEQFF. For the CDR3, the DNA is TGTGCCAGCAGCACCTTGACAGGGCTGGATAATGAGCAGTTCTTC. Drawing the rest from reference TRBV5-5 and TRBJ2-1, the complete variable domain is DAGVTQSPTHLIKTRGQQVTLRCSPISGHKSVSWYQQVLGQGPQFIFQYYEKEERGRGNFPDRFSARQFPNYSSELNVNALLLGDSALYLCASSTLTGLDNEQFFGPGTRLTVL.

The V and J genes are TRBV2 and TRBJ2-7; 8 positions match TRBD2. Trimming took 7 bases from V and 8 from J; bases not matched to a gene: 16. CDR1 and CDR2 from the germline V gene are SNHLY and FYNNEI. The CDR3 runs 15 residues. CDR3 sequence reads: CASMFGYRGGLQQYF. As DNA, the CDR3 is TGTGCCAGCATGTTCGGTTATCGCGGGGGGCTTCAGCAGTACTTC.

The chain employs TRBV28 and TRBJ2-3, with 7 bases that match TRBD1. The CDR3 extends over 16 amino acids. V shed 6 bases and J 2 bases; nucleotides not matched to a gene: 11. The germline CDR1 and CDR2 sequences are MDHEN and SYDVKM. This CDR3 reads CASSPPGTAYTDTQYF. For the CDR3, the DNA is TGTGCCAGCAGCCCCCCGGGGACAGCCTACACAGATACGCAGTATTTT.

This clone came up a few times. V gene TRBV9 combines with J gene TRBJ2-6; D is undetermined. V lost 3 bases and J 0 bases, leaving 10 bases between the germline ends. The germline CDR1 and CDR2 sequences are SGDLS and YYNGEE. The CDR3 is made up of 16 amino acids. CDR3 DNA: TGTGCCAGCAGCGCCGCGCTAGACTCTGGGGCCAACGTCCTGACTTTC. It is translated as CASSAALDSGANVLTF.

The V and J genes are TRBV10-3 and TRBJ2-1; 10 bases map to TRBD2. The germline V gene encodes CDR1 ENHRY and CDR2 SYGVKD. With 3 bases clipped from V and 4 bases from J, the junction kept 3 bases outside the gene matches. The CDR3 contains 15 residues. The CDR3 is CAISDSGGLYNEQFF. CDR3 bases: TGTGCCATCAGTGATAGCGGGGGGTTGTACAATGAGCAGTTCTTC.

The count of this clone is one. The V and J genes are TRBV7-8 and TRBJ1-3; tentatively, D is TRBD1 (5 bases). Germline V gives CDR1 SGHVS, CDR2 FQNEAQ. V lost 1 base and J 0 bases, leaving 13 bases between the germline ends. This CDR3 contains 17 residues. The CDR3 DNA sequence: TGTGCCAGCAGCTTAGTTAGGGGATCGGACTCTGGAAACACCATATATTTT. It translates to CASSLVRGSDSGNTIYF.

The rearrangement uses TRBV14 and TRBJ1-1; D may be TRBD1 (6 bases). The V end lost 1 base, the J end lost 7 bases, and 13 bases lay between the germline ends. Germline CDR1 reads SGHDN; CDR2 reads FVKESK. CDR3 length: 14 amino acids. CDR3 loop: CASSQVRGGGEAFF. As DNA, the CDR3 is TGTGCCAGCAGCCAAGTCAGGGGAGGGGGTGAAGCTTTCTTT.

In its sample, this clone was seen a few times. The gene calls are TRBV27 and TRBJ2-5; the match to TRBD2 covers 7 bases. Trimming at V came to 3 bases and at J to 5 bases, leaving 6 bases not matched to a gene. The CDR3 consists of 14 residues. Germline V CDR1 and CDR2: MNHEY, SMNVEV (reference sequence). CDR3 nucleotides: TGTGCCAGCAGTTTTTCCAGCGGGGCGGAGACCCAGTACTTC. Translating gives CASSFSSGAETQYF.

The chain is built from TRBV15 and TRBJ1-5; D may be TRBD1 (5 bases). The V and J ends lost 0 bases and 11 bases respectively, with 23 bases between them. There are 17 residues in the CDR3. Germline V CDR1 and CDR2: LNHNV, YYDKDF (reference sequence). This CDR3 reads CATSRDPAGGAPWAQHF. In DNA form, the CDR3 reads TGTGCCACCAGCAGAGATCCGGCCGGGGGAGCCCCATGGGCCCAGCATTTT. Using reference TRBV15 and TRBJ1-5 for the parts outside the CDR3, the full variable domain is DAMVIQNPRYQVTQFGKPVTLSCSQTLNHNVMYWYQQKSSQAPKLLFHYYDKDFNNEADTPDNFQSRRPNTSFCFLDIRSPGLGDTAMYLCATSRDPAGGAPWAQHFGDGTRLSIL.

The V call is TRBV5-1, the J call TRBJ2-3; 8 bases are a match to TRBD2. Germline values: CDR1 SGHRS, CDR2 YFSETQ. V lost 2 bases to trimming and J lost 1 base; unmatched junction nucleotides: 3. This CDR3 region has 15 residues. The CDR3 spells CASSFVGGGTDTQYF. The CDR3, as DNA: TGCGCCAGCAGCTTTGTCGGGGGGGGCACAGATACGCAGTATTTT.

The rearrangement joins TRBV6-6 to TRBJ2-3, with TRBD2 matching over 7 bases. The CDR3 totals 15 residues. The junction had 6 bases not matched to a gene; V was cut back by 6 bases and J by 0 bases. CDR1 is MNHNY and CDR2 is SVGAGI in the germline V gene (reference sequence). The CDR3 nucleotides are TGTGCCAGCAGCATAAGCGGGGAAAGCACAGATACGCAGTATTTT. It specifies CASSISGESTDTQYF.

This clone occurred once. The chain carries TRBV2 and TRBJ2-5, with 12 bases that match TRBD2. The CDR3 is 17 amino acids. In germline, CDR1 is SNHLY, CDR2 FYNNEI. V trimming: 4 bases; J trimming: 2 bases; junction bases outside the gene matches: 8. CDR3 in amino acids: CASSVASGGATQETQYF. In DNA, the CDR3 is TGTGCCAGCAGTGTGGCTAGCGGGGGGGCAACTCAAGAGACCCAGTACTTC.

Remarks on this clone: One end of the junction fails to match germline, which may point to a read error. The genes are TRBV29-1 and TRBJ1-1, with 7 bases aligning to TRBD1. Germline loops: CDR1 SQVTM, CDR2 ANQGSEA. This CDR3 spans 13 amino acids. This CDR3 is CSGENRGSTEAFF. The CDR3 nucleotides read TGCAGCGGTGAAAACAGGGGAAGCACTGAAGCTTTCTTT.

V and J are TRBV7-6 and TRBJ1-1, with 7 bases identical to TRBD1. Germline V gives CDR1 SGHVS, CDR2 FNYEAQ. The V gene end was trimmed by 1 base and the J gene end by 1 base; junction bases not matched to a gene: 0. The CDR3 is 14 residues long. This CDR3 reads CASSLEGANTEAFF. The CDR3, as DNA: TGTGCCAGCAGCTTAGAGGGGGCGAACACTGAAGCTTTCTTT.